The T cell receptor beta chain described here comes from a study of Graves' ophthalmopathy and Graves' hyperthyroidism. In this sample, this clonotype turned up many times. The CDR3 sequence is 13 residues long. Trimming cost V 5 bases and J 1 base, with 9 bases left between them. The authors amplified TCR beta CDR3 regions from RNA transcripts. An opening RT-PCR round employed HTBI primers and preceded a second-round multiplex PCR. A single record per CDR3 protein comes from TCRdb applying MiXCR to the multiplex PCR reads. The sample lists 200,000 to 250,000 distinct CDR3 sequences; 20% to 25% were seen once. Certain patients, namely those with other autoimmune diseases, uncontrolled infections, pregnancy or lactation, were excluded. Clinical symptoms and serum thyroxine were used for diagnosis; TRAb, thyroid ultrasound and orbital computed tomography were also relied on.

The sequence derives from a woman aged 50 to 60 with Graves' ophthalmopathy. Sequenced input: peripheral blood. The rearrangement uses TRBV12-3 or TRBV12-4 and TRBJ2-7; D gene ambiguous. The CDR3 here is CASSPFLSYEQYF. The CDR3 DNA follows: TGTGCCAGCAGTCCCTTTTTATCCTACGAGCAGTACTTC.